This record covers a single TCR beta chain. Everyone who took part was about 18 to 90 years old, and they came from about 23 US areas. Source study methods: Estimation of nucleated cell counts was performed using reference gene primer amplification. Here immunoSEQ multiplex PCR was the method, and the copy in TCRdb shows in-frame clones only, minus some. V and J calls and clone size come straight from that table; D and trimming were deduced from the DNA. The table includes 300,000 to 500,000 clones, approximately 88% detected once. The data belong to a study of blood T cell repertoires in COVID-19. Study-wide context: The origin of the acute and convalescent COVID-19 samples was the United States, Italy and Spain. PBMCs, B-cell-depleted T cells, or T cells provided the cDNA or gDNA that made up the material.

This receptor was obtained from a woman between 35 and 50 years old with acute COVID-19. The sample comprised PBMCs or T cells enriched from blood (not recorded which).

The chain's CDR3 is CASSWERAPYNSPLHF. CDR3 in DNA: TGTGCCAGCAGCTGGGAGAGGGCCCCTTATAATTCACCCCTCCACTTT. V and J are TRBV5-6 and TRBJ1-6; no definite D call. Per germline, CDR1 SGHDT and CDR2 YYEEEE. Trimming removed 3 bases at V and 4 bases at J, with 14 bases between. The CDR3 spans 16 residues.